This TCR beta chain came from a study of T cell clones after liver transplantation. Study summary: Post-transplant blood was tracked for graft-donor-reactive T cell clones identified in a pre-transplant mixed lymphocyte reaction. As an antigen-independent comparator, third-party-reactive TCRbeta sequences came from pre-transplant mixed lymphocyte reactions.

The table came from immunoSEQ multiplex PCR; TCRdb's copy has only in-frame clones and leaves some out. There are 50,000 or so clones in the sample; 80% to 90% occur only once, and around 14% lies in the top ten. The V gene end was trimmed by 7 bases and the J gene end by 5 bases; junction bases not matched to a gene: 15. Germline V gives CDR1 SGHAT, CDR2 FQNNGV. The CDR3 length is 19 residues. The TCR originated in a human patient who received a liver transplant. A share of the T cells may be of graft donor origin. The source material was CD8+ T cells from blood, sampled 12 months after liver transplant. The V call is TRBV11-2, the J call TRBJ2-1; 15 positions agree with TRBD2. The CDR3 nucleotides are TGTGCCAGCATCTCCAACGTGGGACTAGCGGGAGGACCCAACAATGAGCAGTTCTTC. Encoded protein: CASISNVGLAGGPNNEQFF.